This T cell receptor beta chain was retrieved from a study of blood T cells in healthy people across ages. Across the whole study: Every two T cells gave about one barcoded beta molecule via template switching.

This clonotype was observed a few times. It was with a sample-barcoded 5' primer and a J-beta primer mix that a second PCR of roughly 7 to 12 cycles was run. TCRdb called the 5' RACE reads again in MiXCR, with one record for every CDR3 protein. The sample contains 780,000 or so distinct CDR3 sequences, less than 70% of which appear only once. Source material: blood. The receptor was derived from a man aged 80 or over in good health.

The DNA of the CDR3 is TGTGCCAGCAGCTTACGGGGAGGCGCAGATACGCAGTATTTT. Translated: CASSLRGGADTQYF. The rearrangement joins TRBV11-3 to TRBJ2-3; the D gene is possibly TRBD2 (6 bases). This CDR3 spans 14 amino acids. Deletions cut 2 bases from V and 4 bases from J, with 10 bases between. CDR1 is SGHNT, CDR2 YENEEA, per germline.